Listed here are 6 T cell receptor beta chains from one sample, sequenced in a study of blood T cell repertoires in COVID-19. Clones were read by immunoSEQ multiplex PCR, and TCRdb kept only the in-frame ones, dropping some. Here the sample spans roughly 250,000 clones, about nine tenths being singletons. Sequenced sample: PBMCs or T cells enriched from blood (not recorded which). Every receptor here comes from a woman between 40 and 50 years old with acute COVID-19.

The chain is built from TRBV25-1 and TRBJ2-5; 7 bases match TRBD2. V gave up 5 bases and J gave up 4 bases; unmatched junction bases: 4. The CDR3 runs 13 residues. The germline CDR1 and CDR2 sequences are MGHDK and SYGVNS. Here the CDR3 reads CASSRVAGETQYF. In DNA, the CDR3 is TGTGCCAGCAGTCGAGTAGCGGGAGAGACCCAGTACTTC.

The V gene is TRBV2, the J gene TRBJ2-7, with TRBD1 as a possible D gene (5 bases). Germline V CDR1 and CDR2: SNHLY, FYNNEI. CDR3 length: 14 residues. Trimming took off 4 bases at V and 2 bases at J, with 12 bases between the two ends. The DNA for the CDR3 is TGTGCCAGCAGTGCTGACAGAACCCCCTACGAGCAGTACTTC. Amino acid sequence: CASSADRTPYEQYF.

The chain carries TRBV3-1 (or the pseudogene TRBV3-2) and TRBJ2-3; TRBD1 might be the D (5 bases). Deletions cut 1 base from V and 2 bases from J, with 13 bases between. Germline CDR1 reads LGHDT; CDR2 reads YNNKEL (reference sequence). CDR3 size: 16 residues. CDR3 DNA: TGTGCCAGCAGCCAAGTAGGGGCCACAATCACAGATACGCAGTATTTT. It specifies CASSQVGATITDTQYF.

The rearrangement links TRBV7-9 to TRBJ1-6; 12 bases line up with TRBD1. J was trimmed by 13 bases and V by 4 bases; bases with no gene match: 5. The CDR3 runs 14 residues. CDR1 SEHNR and CDR2 FQNEAQ come from the germline V gene (reference sequence). The CDR3 DNA is TGTGCCAGCAGCTACCCGGGACAGGGGGCCCCCCTCCACTTT. This codes for CASSYPGQGAPLHF.

The CDR3 sequence: CASSLGTASYGYTF. CDR3 nucleotide sequence: TGCGCCAGCAGCTTGGGGACAGCATCTTATGGCTACACCTTC. The gene calls are TRBV5-1 and TRBJ1-2; tentatively, D is TRBD1 (6 bases). This CDR3 comprises 14 residues. V lost 0 bases, J lost 5 bases, and 11 bases lay in between. CDR1 and CDR2 (germline): SGHRS, YFSETQ.

The chain uses TRBV5-1 and TRBJ2-5; unclear D gene. Trimming shortened V by 7 bases and J by 2 bases, and 9 bases separated the two germline ends. Per the germline V gene, CDR1 is SGHRS and CDR2 is YFSETQ. The CDR3 is 12 amino acids. The CDR3: CASGTAQETQYF. CDR3 nucleotides: TGCGCCAGCGGCACAGCACAAGAGACCCAGTACTTC.